Below, one TCR beta chain is given with its context. What it binds is not known. The data belong to a study of cytomegalovirus exposure and HLA in healthy donors. Study details: Membership in the Caucasian-associated ancestry cluster was found for 75% to 90% of roughly 400 genotyped donors.

The study ran its PCR with 60 Vbeta and 13 Jbeta primers. Assay used: immunoSEQ multiplex PCR; TCRdb lists only in-frame clones, some missing. The sample carries about 150,000 clones, 70% to 80% recorded once. Study results and caveats: Some segments of the V type, notably TRBV6-2 and TRBV6-3, were excluded as indistinguishable.

Germline V gene lookup returns CDR1 MNHEY and CDR2 SVGAGI. This CDR3 comprises 14 residues. V shed 1 base and J shed 1 base, with 7 bases lying between them. Sequences were obtained from PBMCs. This chain links TRBV6-5 with TRBJ1-1, with unresolved D. This clonotype originated in a woman aged 55-70 years in good health and CMV-seropositive. CDR3 sequence: CASSYLGGNTEAFF. The DNA of the CDR3 is TGTGCCAGCAGTTACTTGGGAGGGAACACTGAAGCTTTCTTT.